The entry below describes one T cell receptor (beta chain). The data stem from a study of blood T cell repertoires in COVID-19. Turning to the study itself: COVID-19 samples from acute and convalescent phases originated in the United States, Italy and Spain.

Authors' processing steps: From reference gene primer amplification, estimates of nucleated cell counts were derived. Data came from immunoSEQ multiplex PCR; TCRdb stores just in-frame clones and leaves some out. V and J calls and clone size come straight from that table; D and trimming were deduced from the DNA. The sample lists 190,000 or so clones, around 88% occurring once. Germline lookup yields CDR1 SGHTA and CDR2 FQGNSA. The CDR3 loop spans 14 amino acids. Trimming removed 1 base from V and 9 bases from J, with 13 bases in between. This chain joins TRBV7-2 and TRBJ2-4; possible D gene TRBD1, 5 bases. Material for sequencing was peripheral blood. This receptor was taken from a woman in her twenties or thirties with acute or convalescent COVID-19. The CDR3 sequence is CASSLGSERGIQYF. CDR3 bases: TGTGCCAGCAGCTTAGGGTCTGAAAGGGGCATTCAGTACTTC.